The TCR beta chain described here comes from a study of T cells in Graves' hyperthyroidism and ophthalmopathy. TCR beta CDR3 sequences were amplified from RNA transcripts. An initial round of RT-PCR targeting the TCR CDR3 relied on the HTBI primer set. TCRdb reanalysed the multiplex PCR reads using MiXCR and keeps one entry per CDR3 protein. The table records hundreds of thousands of distinct CDR3 sequences, approximately 15% of them present only once. The CDR3 runs to 15 residues. V lost 2 bases and J lost 1, with 11 bases in between. Germline lookup yields CDR1 MNHNS and CDR2 SASEGT. Patients were aged 18 to 65, had disease duration under 2 months, and had newly diagnosed hyperthyroidism. Fresh peripheral blood, more than 9 ml, yielded the PBMCs. Points from the study as a whole: Most thyroid clonotypes expanded above 0.001 were also detected in blood. Using 13 V-J features, a model discriminated ophthalmopathy from stable hyperthyroidism.

This clonotype appeared many times. Its target is not known. V is TRBV6-1 and J is TRBJ1-1, with a weak D call TRBD1 (6 bases). This TCR was recovered from a woman aged 18-29 years with Graves' hyperthyroidism. The sample taken for sequencing was blood. This chain's CDR3 is CASSEQGLQNTEAFF. The DNA for the CDR3 is TGTGCCAGCAGTGAACAGGGGCTACAGAACACTGAAGCTTTCTTT.